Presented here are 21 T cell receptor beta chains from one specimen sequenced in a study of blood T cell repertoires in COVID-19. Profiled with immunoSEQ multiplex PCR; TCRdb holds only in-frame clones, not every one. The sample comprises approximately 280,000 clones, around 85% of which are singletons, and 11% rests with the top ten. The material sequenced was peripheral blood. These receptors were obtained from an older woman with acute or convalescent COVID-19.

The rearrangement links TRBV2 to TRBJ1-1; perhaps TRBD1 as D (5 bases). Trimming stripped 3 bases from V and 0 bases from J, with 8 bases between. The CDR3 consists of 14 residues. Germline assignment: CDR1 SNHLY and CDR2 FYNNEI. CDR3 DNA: TGTGCCAGCAGTGAGGGAGGGGTGAACACTGAAGCTTTCTTT. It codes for CASSEGGVNTEAFF.

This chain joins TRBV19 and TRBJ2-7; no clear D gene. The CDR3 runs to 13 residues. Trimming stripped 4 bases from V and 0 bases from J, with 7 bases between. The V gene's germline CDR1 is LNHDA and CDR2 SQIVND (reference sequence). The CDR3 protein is CASSNAVSYEQYF. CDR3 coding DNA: TGTGCCAGTAGTAACGCGGTCTCCTACGAGCAGTACTTC.

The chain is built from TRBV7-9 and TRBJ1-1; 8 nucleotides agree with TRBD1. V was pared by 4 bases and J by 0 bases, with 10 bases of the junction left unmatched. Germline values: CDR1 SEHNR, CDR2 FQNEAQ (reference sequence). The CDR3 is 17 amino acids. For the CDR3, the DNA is TGTGCCAGCAGCTCCCGTGGGGGGACAGGAATGAACACTGAAGCTTTCTTT. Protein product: CASSSRGGTGMNTEAFF. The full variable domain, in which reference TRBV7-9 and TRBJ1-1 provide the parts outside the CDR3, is DTGVSQNPRHKITKRGQNVTFRCDPISEHNRLYWYRQTLGQGPEFLTYFQNEAQLEKSRLLSDRFSAERPKGSFSTLEIQRTEQGDSAMYLCASSSRGGTGMNTEAFFGQGTRLTVV.

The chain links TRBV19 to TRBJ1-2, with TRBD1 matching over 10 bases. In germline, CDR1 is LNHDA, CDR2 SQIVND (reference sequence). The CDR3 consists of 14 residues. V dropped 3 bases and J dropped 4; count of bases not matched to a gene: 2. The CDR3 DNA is TGTGCCAGTAGTATGGGACAGGGGTCCTATGGCTACACCTTC. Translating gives CASSMGQGSYGYTF. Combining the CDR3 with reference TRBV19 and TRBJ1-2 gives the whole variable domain DGGITQSPKYLFRKEGQNVTLSCEQNLNHDAMYWYRQDPGQGLRLIYYSQIVNDFQKGDIAEGYSVSREKKESFPLTVTSAQKNPTAFYLCASSMGQGSYGYTFGSGTRLTVV.

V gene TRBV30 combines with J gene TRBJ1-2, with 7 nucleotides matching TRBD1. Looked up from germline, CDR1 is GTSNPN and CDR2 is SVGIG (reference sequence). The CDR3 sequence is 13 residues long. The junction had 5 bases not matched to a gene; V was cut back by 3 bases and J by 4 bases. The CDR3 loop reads CAWRTGSAYGYTF. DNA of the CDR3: TGTGCCTGGAGGACAGGGAGTGCCTATGGCTACACCTTC.

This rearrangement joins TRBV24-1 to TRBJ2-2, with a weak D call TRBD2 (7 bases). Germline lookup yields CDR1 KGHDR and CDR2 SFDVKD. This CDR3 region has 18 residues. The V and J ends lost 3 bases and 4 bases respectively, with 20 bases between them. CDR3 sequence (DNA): TGTGCCACCAGTGATCCGGAGGGCGGGGGCGCCGGCACCGGGGAGCTGTTTTTT. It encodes CATSDPEGGGAGTGELFF.

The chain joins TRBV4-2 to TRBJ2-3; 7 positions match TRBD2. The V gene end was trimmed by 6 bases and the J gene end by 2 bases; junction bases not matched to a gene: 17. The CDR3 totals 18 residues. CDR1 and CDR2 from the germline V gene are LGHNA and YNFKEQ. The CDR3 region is CASSHRLARGGATDTQYF. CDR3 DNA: TGTGCCAGCAGTCACAGACTAGCTCGGGGCGGGGCCACAGATACGCAGTATTTT.

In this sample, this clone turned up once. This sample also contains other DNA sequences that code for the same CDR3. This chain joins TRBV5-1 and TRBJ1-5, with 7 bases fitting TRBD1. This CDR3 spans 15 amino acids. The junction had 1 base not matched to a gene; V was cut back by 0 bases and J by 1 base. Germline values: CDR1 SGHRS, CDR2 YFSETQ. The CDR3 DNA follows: TGCGCCAGCAGCTTGGAAGGGGGCAGCAATCAGCCCCAGCATTTT. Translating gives CASSLEGGSNQPQHF.

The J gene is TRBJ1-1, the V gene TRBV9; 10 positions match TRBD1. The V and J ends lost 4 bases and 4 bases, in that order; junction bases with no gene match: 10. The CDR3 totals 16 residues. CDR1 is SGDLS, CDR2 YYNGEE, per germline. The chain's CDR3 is CASSPTLWTGGTEAFF. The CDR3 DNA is TGTGCCAGCAGCCCAACCTTATGGACAGGGGGCACTGAAGCTTTCTTT.

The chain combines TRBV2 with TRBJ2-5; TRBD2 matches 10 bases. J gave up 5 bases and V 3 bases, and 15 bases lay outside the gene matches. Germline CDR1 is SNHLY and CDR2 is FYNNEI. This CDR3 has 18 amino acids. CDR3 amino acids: CASSDASGGASRMETQYF. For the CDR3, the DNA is TGTGCCAGCAGTGATGCCAGCGGGGGGGCGTCGAGGATGGAGACCCAGTACTTC.

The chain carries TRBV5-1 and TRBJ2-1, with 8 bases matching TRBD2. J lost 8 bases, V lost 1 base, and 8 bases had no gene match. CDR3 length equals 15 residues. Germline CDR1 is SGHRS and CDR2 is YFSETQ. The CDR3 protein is CASSLTAGAEHEQFF. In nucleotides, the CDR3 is TGCGCCAGCAGCTTGACAGCGGGGGCCGAACATGAGCAGTTCTTC.

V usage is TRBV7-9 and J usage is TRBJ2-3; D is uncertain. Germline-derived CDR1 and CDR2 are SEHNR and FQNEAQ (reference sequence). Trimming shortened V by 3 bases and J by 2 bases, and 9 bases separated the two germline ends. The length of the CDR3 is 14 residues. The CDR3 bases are TGTGCCAGCAGCTTTATAGTCACCACAGATACGCAGTATTTT. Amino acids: CASSFIVTTDTQYF.

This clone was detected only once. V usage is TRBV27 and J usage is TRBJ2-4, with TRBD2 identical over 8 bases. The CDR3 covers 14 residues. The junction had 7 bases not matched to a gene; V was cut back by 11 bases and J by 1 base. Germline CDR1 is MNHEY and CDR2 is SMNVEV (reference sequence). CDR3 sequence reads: CASASGGAKNIQYF. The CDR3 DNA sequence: TGTGCCTCGGCGAGCGGGGGTGCCAAAAACATTCAGTACTTC.

DNA for the CDR3: TGCGCCAGCAGCCCAATCCTGGACAGGGCAGAGACCCAGTACTTC. This sequence encodes CASSPILDRAETQYF. The chain uses TRBV5-1 and TRBJ2-5, with 8 positions matching TRBD1. The J segment lost 4 bases and the V segment lost 4 bases, leaving 9 bases of the junction unmatched. CDR3 size: 15 residues. Germline V gene lookup returns CDR1 SGHRS and CDR2 YFSETQ.

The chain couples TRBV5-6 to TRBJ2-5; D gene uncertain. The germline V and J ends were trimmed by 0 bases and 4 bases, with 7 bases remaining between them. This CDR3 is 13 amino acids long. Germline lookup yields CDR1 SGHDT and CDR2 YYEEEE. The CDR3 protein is CASSLGVGETQYF. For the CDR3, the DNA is TGTGCCAGCAGCTTGGGAGTTGGAGAGACCCAGTACTTC.

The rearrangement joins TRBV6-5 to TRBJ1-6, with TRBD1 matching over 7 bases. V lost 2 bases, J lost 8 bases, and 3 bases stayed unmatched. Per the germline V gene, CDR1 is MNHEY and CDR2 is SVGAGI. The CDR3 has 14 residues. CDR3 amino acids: CASSYEGADSPLHF. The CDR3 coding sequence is TGTGCCAGCAGTTACGAGGGGGCCGATTCACCCCTCCACTTT.

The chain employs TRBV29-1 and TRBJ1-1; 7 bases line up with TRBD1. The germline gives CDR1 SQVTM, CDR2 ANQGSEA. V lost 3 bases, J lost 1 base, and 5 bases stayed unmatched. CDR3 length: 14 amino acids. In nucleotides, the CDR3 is TGCAGCGTTGATCCAGGGACAGCGAACACTGAAGCTTTCTTT. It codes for CSVDPGTANTEAFF. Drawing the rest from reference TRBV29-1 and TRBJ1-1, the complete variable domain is SAVISQKPSRDICQRGTSLTIQCQVDSQVTMMFWYRQQPGQSLTLIATANQGSEATYESGFVIDKFPISRPNLTFSTLTVSNMSPEDSSIYLCSVDPGTANTEAFFGQGTRLTVV.

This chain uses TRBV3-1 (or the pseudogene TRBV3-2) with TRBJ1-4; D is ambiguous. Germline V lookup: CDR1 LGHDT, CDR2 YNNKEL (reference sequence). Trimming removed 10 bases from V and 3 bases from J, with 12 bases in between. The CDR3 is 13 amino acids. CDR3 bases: TGTGCCACCTCGCCCGCGGCTAATGAAAAACTGTTTTTT. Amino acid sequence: CATSPAANEKLFF.

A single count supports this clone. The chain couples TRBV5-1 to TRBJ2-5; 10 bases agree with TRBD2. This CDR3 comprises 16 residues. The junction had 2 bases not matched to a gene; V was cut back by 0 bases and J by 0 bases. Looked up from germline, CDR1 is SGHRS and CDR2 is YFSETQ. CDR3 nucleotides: TGCGCCAGCAGCTTGGGTAGCGGGGGGAACCAAGAGACCCAGTACTTC. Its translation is CASSLGSGGNQETQYF. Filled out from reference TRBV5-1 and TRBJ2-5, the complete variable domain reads KAGVTQTPRYLIKTRGQQVTLSCSPISGHRSVSWYQQTPGQGLQFLFEYFSETQRNKGNFPGRFSGRQFSNSRSEMNVSTLELGDSALYLCASSLGSGGNQETQYFGPGTRLLVL.

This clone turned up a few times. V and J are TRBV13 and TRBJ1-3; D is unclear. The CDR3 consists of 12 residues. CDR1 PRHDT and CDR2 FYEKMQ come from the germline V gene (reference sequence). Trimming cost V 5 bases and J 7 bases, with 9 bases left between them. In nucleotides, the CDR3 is TGTGCCAGCAGCCGCGGCCGGAACACCATATATTTT. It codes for CASSRGRNTIYF. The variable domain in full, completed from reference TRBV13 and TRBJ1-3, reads AAGVIQSPRHLIKEKRETATLKCYPIPRHDTVYWYQQGPGQDPQFLISFYEKMQSDKGSIPDRFSAQQFSDYHSELNMSSLELGDSALYFCASSRGRNTIYFGEGSWLTVV.

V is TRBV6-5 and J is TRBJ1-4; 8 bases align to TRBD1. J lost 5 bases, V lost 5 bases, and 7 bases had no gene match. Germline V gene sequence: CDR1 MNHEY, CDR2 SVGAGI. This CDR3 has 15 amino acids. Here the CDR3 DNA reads TGTGCCAGCAGTCGACAGGGGTGGGAAAATGAAAAACTGTTTTTT. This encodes CASSRQGWENEKLFF.